Shown below are 12 T cell receptor beta chains from a single sample sequenced in a study of T cells after yellow fever vaccination. TCRdb reprocessed the 5' RACE reads with MiXCR, giving one entry per CDR3 protein. The sample has some 160,000 distinct CDR3 sequences; around 8.5% are singletons. The input for sequencing was CD8+ T cells sorted from PBMCs, taken 45 days after the yellow fever booster vaccination. The receptors here all came from a man between 18 and 35 years old who received the YFV17D yellow fever vaccine.

The chain couples TRBV6-2 or TRBV6-3 to TRBJ2-5, with a possible D match to TRBD1 (6 bases). Between the trimmed V and J ends, which lost 4 bases and 2 bases, there was a span of 8 bases. Germline V gene sequence: CDR1 MNHEY, CDR2 SVGEGT. The CDR3 covers 13 residues. The CDR3 region has the DNA TGTGCCAGCAGTTCTCAGGGGCAAGAGACCCAGTACTTC. Its translation: CASSSQGQETQYF.

Many counts were recorded for this clonotype. The chain uses TRBV4-1 and TRBJ2-4; 8 bases are shared with TRBD1. The CDR3 covers 16 residues. V shed 3 bases, J shed 1 base, and the junction held 5 bases outside the gene matches. Germline lookup yields CDR1 MGHRA and CDR2 YSYEKL. CDR3 loop: CASSQLYRGAKNIQYF. The CDR3 DNA reads TGCGCCAGCAGCCAGCTATACAGGGGGGCCAAAAACATTCAGTACTTC.

The CDR3 spells CASSYSGQGVEPQHF. In DNA, the CDR3 is TGTGCCAGCAGTTACTCCGGACAGGGGGTAGAGCCCCAGCATTTT. The chain uses TRBV6-5 and TRBJ1-5; 10 bases line up with TRBD1. The CDR3 has 15 residues. Germline trimming cut 0 bases from V and 8 bases from J; bases unmatched to any gene: 4. Germline CDR1 and CDR2: MNHEY and SVGAGI.

The chain joins TRBV7-6 to TRBJ1-5, with 7 bases that match TRBD1. There are 15 residues in the CDR3. The V gene's germline CDR1 is SGHVS and CDR2 FNYEAQ. V lost 5 bases, J lost 3 bases, and 7 bases stayed unmatched. The CDR3 nucleotides are TGTGCCAGCAGCCCTAGGACAGGAGCCAATCAGCCCCAGCATTTT. Translating it yields CASSPRTGANQPQHF.

This chain joins TRBV6-2 or TRBV6-3 and TRBJ2-7, with D unclear. V dropped 2 bases and J dropped 2 bases, with 7 bases sitting between them. The CDR3 totals 13 residues. The germline gives CDR1 MNHEY, CDR2 SVGEGT. The CDR3 nucleotides are TGTGCCAGCAGTTACGGAGCTACCTACGAGCAGTACTTC. Translation gives CASSYGATYEQYF.

This clonotype came up many times. This chain links TRBV5-1 with TRBJ2-3; a possible D gene is TRBD2 (7 bases). Germline-derived CDR1 and CDR2 are SGHRS and YFSETQ. This CDR3 is built from 15 residues. Trimming removed 3 bases from V and 6 bases from J, with 17 bases in between. The CDR3 spells CASSSGGRIQDTQYF. The CDR3 coding sequence is TGCGCCAGCAGCTCCGGGGGGCGCATTCAGGATACGCAGTATTTT.

At least ten counts were recorded for this clonotype. The chain couples TRBV12-3 or TRBV12-4 to TRBJ1-1; D unresolved. The CDR3 is made up of 12 amino acids. V was clipped by 6 bases and J by 4 bases, with 9 bases between them. The CDR3 region is CASSGRGTEAFF. As DNA, the CDR3 is TGTGCCAGCAGCGGGCGGGGCACTGAAGCTTTCTTT.

This clonotype showed up just a few times. The V and J genes are TRBV9 and TRBJ2-7; D gene ambiguous. CDR1 and CDR2 (germline): SGDLS, YYNGEE. Trimming took off 0 bases at V and 3 bases at J, with 13 bases between the two ends. The CDR3 length is 15 residues. The CDR3 sequence is CASSVGASESYEQYF. The CDR3 DNA sequence: TGTGCCAGCAGCGTAGGGGCGTCTGAAAGCTACGAGCAGTACTTC.

The chain joins TRBV5-6 to TRBJ2-7; D is undetermined. CDR3 length: 13 amino acids. Trimming took 3 bases from V and 0 from J, leaving 7 bases between them. Germline lookup yields CDR1 SGHDT and CDR2 YYEEEE. The CDR3 loop is CASSYPNSYEQYF. The CDR3 coding sequence is TGTGCCAGCAGCTACCCCAACTCCTACGAGCAGTACTTC.

The chain joins TRBV6-2 or TRBV6-3 to TRBJ2-1; no definite D call. CDR3 size: 13 residues. V was clipped by 4 bases and J by 6 bases, with 10 bases between them. Germline V gene lookup returns CDR1 MNHEY and CDR2 SVGEGT. This CDR3 is CASSLLTPNEQFF. The CDR3, as DNA: TGTGCCAGCAGTTTACTTACCCCCAATGAGCAGTTCTTC.

This chain connects TRBV5-5 to TRBJ1-6; D not certain. CDR1 and CDR2 from the germline V gene are SGHKS and YYEKEE (reference sequence). The CDR3 has 18 amino acids. Trimming stripped 3 bases from V and 0 bases from J, with 16 bases between. The CDR3 region is CASSSAGQDPSYNSPLHF. CDR3 bases: TGTGCCAGCAGCTCCGCCGGTCAGGATCCCTCCTATAATTCACCCCTCCACTTT.

This clonotype turned up a few times. The chain links TRBV27 to TRBJ1-4; D gene unclear. Germline values: CDR1 MNHEY, CDR2 SMNVEV (reference sequence). The CDR3 is 13 residues long. V was trimmed by 5 bases and J by 4 bases, leaving 8 bases between them. In nucleotides, the CDR3 is TGTGCCAGCAGTGTCGGTAGTAATGAAAAACTGTTTTTT. Its protein product is CASSVGSNEKLFF.